Listed below are T cell receptor beta chains from one sample, sequenced in a study of blood T cell repertoires in COVID-19. Produced via immunoSEQ multiplex PCR; TCRdb's table is partial and in-frame only. The profile shows about 330,000 clones, more than 90% of them singletons. Sequencing used PBMCs or T cells enriched from blood (not recorded which). These receptors were obtained from a woman aged 25 to 45 who had recovered from COVID-19. Both conserved end residues are part of each CDR3. D genes are given only for firm matches. Rows may omit the clone size; those that give it use once, few, many or a size class.

abundance	v_gene	j_gene	d_gene	len	CDR3nt	CDR3aa
-	TRBV4-2	TRBJ1-3	-	15	TGTGCCAGCAGCCAAGGGCAGGGAGGTGGAAACACCATATATTTT	CASSQGQGGGNTIYF
-	TRBV27	TRBJ2-6	-	13	TGTGCCAGCATGCGCGTGGGGGCCAACATCCTGACTTTC	CASMRVGANILTF
-	TRBV6-5	TRBJ2-1	-	14	TGTGCCAGCAGTCCAAGCGGGCATTACAATGAGCAGTTCTTC	CASSPSGHYNEQFF
-	TRBV6-2/TRBV6-3	TRBJ2-4	TRBD2	18	TGTGCCAGCAGTACGGGAACTAGCGGGAGGATGGCCAAAAACATTCAGTACTTC	CASSTGTSGRMAKNIQYF
once	TRBV9	TRBJ2-1	-	14	TGTGCCAGCAGCGTAGCTCTGCTAGACGATGAGCAGTTCTTC	CASSVALLDDEQFF
-	TRBV7-2	TRBJ1-5	-	18	TGTGCCAGCAGCTTAGGTCGGACAGATGGTTATCGCAATCAGCCCCAGCATTTT	CASSLGRTDGYRNQPQHF
-	TRBV27	TRBJ2-7	-	15	TGTGCCAGCAGTTTGATGCAGGGCCCCTCCTACGAGCAGTACTTC	CASSLMQGPSYEQYF
few	TRBV25-1	TRBJ2-7	-	12	TGTGCCAGCAGTGACCAGGCCTACGAGCAGTACTTC	CASSDQAYEQYF
-	TRBV28	TRBJ2-1	TRBD2	12	TGTGCCAGCAGTTTCCAGGGAGGGGAGCAGTTCTTC	CASSFQGGEQFF
-	TRBV7-2	TRBJ2-2	-	15	TGTGCCAGCAGCCCGCGGACTACGAACACCGGGGAGCTGTTTTTT	CASSPRTTNTGELFF
-	TRBV4-2	TRBJ2-7	TRBD2	16	TGTGCCAGCAGCCAAGACGGGACTAGCAACGCCGACGAGCAGTACTTC	CASSQDGTSNADEQYF
few	TRBV11-2	TRBJ1-1	-	15	TGTGCCAGCAGCTTAAGTTGGGGGGTGAACACTGAAGCTTTCTTT	CASSLSWGVNTEAFF
-	TRBV19	TRBJ1-5	-	15	TGTGCCAGTAGTTCTTACTCGACAGGATATCAGCCCCAGCATTTT	CASSSYSTGYQPQHF
-	TRBV28	TRBJ2-1	TRBD2	18	TGTGCCAGCAGTCCGTCTAGCGGGAGTCCATCTTGGTTGGATGAGCAGTTCTTC	CASSPSSGSPSWLDEQFF
-	TRBV28	TRBJ2-2	-	16	TGTGCCAGCAGTTTATATCGGGGGATGGTTGCCGGGGAGCTGTTTTTT	CASSLYRGMVAGELFF
-	TRBV7-9	TRBJ1-4	-	15	TGTGCCAGCAAGGGTGCAGGGGCAGCAAATGAAAAACTGTTTTTT	CASKGAGAANEKLFF
-	TRBV5-1	TRBJ2-2	-	15	TGCGCCAGCAGCTTAAGGACAGGAGGGGCCGGGGAGCTGTTTTTT	CASSLRTGGAGELFF
once	TRBV7-9	TRBJ1-3	TRBD1	14	TGTGCCAGCAGGTCCGGGACAGGGAACCACACCATATATTTT	CASRSGTGNHTIYF
-	TRBV6-5	TRBJ2-7	TRBD1	14	TGTGCCAGCAGAGGTCAGGGGGCTTATTACGAGCAGTACTTC	CASRGQGAYYEQYF
-	TRBV4-2	TRBJ2-5	TRBD2	17	TGTGCCAGCAGCCAAGTGATAGCGGGGGGCCGGGGAGAGACCCAGTACTTC	CASSQVIAGGRGETQYF
-	TRBV10-3	TRBJ1-2	TRBD1	16	TGTGCCATCAGTGAGTTGAAGGGGGCAGCGTCGGATGGCTACACCTTC	CAISELKGAASDGYTF
-	TRBV5-5	TRBJ2-1	-	15	TGTGCCAGCAGCTTAACAGGGAATCAGGAGAATGAGCAGTTCTTC	CASSLTGNQENEQFF
-	TRBV6-5	TRBJ2-7	-	12	TGTGCCAGCAGGACAGGAAAGTACGAGCAGTACTTC	CASRTGKYEQYF